This passage covers 22 T cell receptor beta chains from one sample sequenced in a study of beta chain features in type 1 diabetes. Of the isolated RNA, all was reverse transcribed, and so the sequenced material was expressed TCRB transcripts. Sequenced by immunoSEQ multiplex PCR; TCRdb stores in-frame clones only, minus some. Of hundreds of thousands of clones detected, roughly a sixth appear once; the ten largest clones hold 0.023%. The sequencing sample was made of naive CD4+ T cells from blood. These receptors were taken from a woman under 30 in good health.

This clone was detected only a few times. The junction departs from the called germline gene at one end, perhaps through a read error. The rearrangement uses TRBV5-1 and TRBJ2-7; either TRBD1 or TRBD2 may fit D (5 bases each). Germline loops: CDR1 SGHRS, CDR2 YFSETQ. CDR3 length: 14 residues. This chain's CDR3 is CASSLGRGSYEQYF. The DNA of the CDR3 is TGTGCCAGCAGCTTGGGACGGGGAAGCTACGAGCAGTACTTC. The whole variable domain, remainder taken from reference TRBV5-1 and TRBJ2-7, is KAGVTQTPRYLIKTRGQQVTLSCSPISGHRSVSWYQQTPGQGLQFLFEYFSETQRNKGNFPGRFSGRQFSNSRSEMNVSTLELGDSALYLCASSLGRGSYEQYFGPGTRLTVT.

The V gene is TRBV7-9, the J gene TRBJ1-4, with TRBD1 matching over 8 bases. This CDR3 is built from 17 residues. Trimming took 0 bases from V and 3 from J; bases not matched to a gene: 6. Germline CDR1 is SEHNR and CDR2 is FQNEAQ (reference sequence). The CDR3 reads CASSLARGTGANEKLFF. DNA for the CDR3: TGTGCCAGCAGCTTAGCTAGAGGGACAGGCGCTAATGAAAAACTGTTTTTT.

This chain uses TRBV27 with TRBJ1-1; possibly TRBD1 for D (6 bases). The germline V gene has CDR1 MNHEY and CDR2 SMNVEV (reference sequence). V shed 0 bases and J shed 2 bases, with 16 bases lying between them. The CDR3 consists of 17 residues. The CDR3 DNA reads TGTGCCAGCAGTTTATCCGCCGGGACAAGGGTTAACACTGAAGCTTTCTTT. This translates into CASSLSAGTRVNTEAFF.

This CDR3 is CASSPLQRSATNEKLFF. The DNA of the CDR3 is TGTGCCAGCTCACCCCTACAGCGGAGCGCAACTAATGAAAAACTGTTTTTT. The chain recombines TRBV18 with TRBJ1-4; D not resolved. V was pared by 3 bases and J by 0 bases, with 14 bases between. In germline, CDR1 is KGHSH, CDR2 LQKENI. The CDR3 has 17 amino acids.

This clone occurred a few times. This rearrangement joins TRBV2 to TRBJ2-5, with no clear D. The length of the CDR3 is 12 residues. CDR1 and CDR2 from the germline V gene are SNHLY and FYNNEI. Trimming cost V 6 bases and J 4 bases, with 9 bases left between them. CDR3 sequence (DNA): TGTGCCAGCAGGACCGACCTAGAGACCCAGTACTTC. Translating it yields CASRTDLETQYF.

The chain links TRBV2 to TRBJ1-5; 8 positions match TRBD1. The V gene's germline CDR1 is SNHLY and CDR2 FYNNEI. The V segment lost 5 bases and the J segment 0 bases; nucleotides outside the gene matches: 3. There are 15 residues in the CDR3. The CDR3 DNA reads as TGTGCCAGCAGTAGCGACAGGGGTAGCAATCAGCCCCAGCATTTT. Translating gives CASSSDRGSNQPQHF.

V usage is TRBV27 and J usage is TRBJ2-1, with 10 bases lining up with TRBD2. The CDR3 covers 15 residues. Germline CDR1 MNHEY, CDR2 SMNVEV (reference sequence). Trimming took 8 bases from V and 7 from J; bases not matched to a gene: 11. The CDR3 sequence is CASRRAGGILNEQFF. The DNA for the CDR3 is TGTGCCAGCCGTAGAGCGGGAGGGATTCTGAATGAGCAGTTCTTC.

In its sample, this clone was seen a few times. CDR3 DNA: TGTGCCAGAGCGGGACAGGGGAACACTGAAGCTTTCTTT. It yields the protein CARAGQGNTEAFF. The chain uses TRBV2 and TRBJ1-1; 9 bases are shared with TRBD1. Germline-derived CDR1 and CDR2 are SNHLY and FYNNEI. Trimming took 9 bases from V and 1 from J; bases not matched to a gene: 3. The CDR3 is made up of 13 amino acids.

This chain links TRBV6-1 with TRBJ2-4, with D possibly being TRBD1 (5 bases). The length of the CDR3 is 13 residues. The V gene lost 2 bases and the J gene lost 12 bases, with 14 bases spanning the gap. CDR1 and CDR2 (germline): MNHNS, SASEGT. This CDR3 reads CASSELTVQSQYF. The CDR3 nucleotides are TGTGCCAGCAGTGAATTGACAGTACAGTCTCAGTACTTC.

This clone was seen a few times. The gene calls are TRBV19 and TRBJ2-7; D is uncertain. CDR3 length: 10 residues. V gave up 5 bases and J gave up 5 bases, with 4 bases separating them. Germline CDR1 is LNHDA and CDR2 is SQIVND (reference sequence). CDR3 region: CASSGDEQYF. CDR3 DNA sequence: TGTGCCAGTAGTGGTGACGAGCAGTACTTC.

The chain joins TRBV7-2 to TRBJ2-3, with unresolved D. Looked up from germline, CDR1 is SGHTA and CDR2 is FQGNSA. V was cut by 3 bases and J by 0 bases, with 16 bases left in between. The CDR3 extends over 17 amino acids. CDR3 in DNA: TGTGCCAGCAGCTTGACATTCGAAGCGAGAAGCACAGATACGCAGTATTTT. Protein: CASSLTFEARSTDTQYF.

V is TRBV5-1 and J is TRBJ2-7; 7 bases agree with TRBD1. This CDR3 has 17 residues. V dropped 0 bases and J dropped 2; count of bases not matched to a gene: 11. The germline gives CDR1 SGHRS, CDR2 YFSETQ. This CDR3 reads CASSLAKDRRTTYEQYF. The CDR3 bases are TGCGCCAGCAGCTTGGCCAAGGACAGGAGGACGACCTACGAGCAGTACTTC.

The chain has TRBV15 and TRBJ1-6, with D tentatively TRBD1 (6 bases). The V gene lost 7 bases and the J gene lost 9 bases, with 19 bases spanning the gap. CDR3 size: 15 residues. Germline V gives CDR1 LNHNV, CDR2 YYDKDF (reference sequence). CDR3 loop: CATNNIGQGSSPLHF. The CDR3 nucleotides read TGTGCCACCAACAATATCGGGCAGGGGAGTTCACCCCTCCACTTT.

The V gene is TRBV20-1, the J gene TRBJ2-1; no reliable D call. Trimming stripped 7 bases from V and 5 bases from J, with 6 bases between. Germline values: CDR1 DFQATT, CDR2 SNEGSKA (reference sequence). The CDR3 spans 10 residues. CDR3 DNA sequence: TGCAGTGTACCGGACAATGAGCAGTTCTTC. The encoded protein is CSVPDNEQFF.

J is TRBJ2-3 and V is TRBV27; either TRBD1 or TRBD2 may fit D (5 bases each). This CDR3 is 18 amino acids long. The ends were cut back, 4 bases at V and 5 bases at J, with 25 bases in the middle. Looked up from germline, CDR1 is MNHEY and CDR2 is SMNVEV (reference sequence). The CDR3 region has the DNA TGTGCCAGCAGTTCTCCAGGTCAGAGGGGTAATTCCGGAGATACGCAGTATTTT. Its protein product is CASSSPGQRGNSGDTQYF.

This chain uses TRBV5-1 with TRBJ2-3; 7 bases fit TRBD2. The CDR3 has 16 residues. Germline-derived CDR1 and CDR2 are SGHRS and YFSETQ. V dropped 4 bases and J dropped 8; count of bases not matched to a gene: 16. CDR3 DNA: TGCGCCAGCAGCCCTGGCCCGGGAGGCTCTCCCGGTACGCAGTATTTT. Protein sequence: CASSPGPGGSPGTQYF.

The V gene is TRBV29-1, the J gene TRBJ2-7; weak D call: TRBD2 (5 bases). CDR1 and CDR2 (germline): SQVTM, ANQGSEA. V gave up 7 bases and J gave up 4 bases, with 14 bases separating them. This CDR3 spans 12 amino acids. CDR3 residues: CSGGTSSYEQYF. CDR3 nucleotide sequence: TGCAGCGGCGGTACTAGTTCTTACGAGCAGTACTTC.

This clone showed up just a few times. The rearrangement links TRBV4-2 to TRBJ2-3, with D unclear. Germline CDR1 reads LGHNA; CDR2 reads YNFKEQ. The CDR3 totals 15 residues. The V gene lost 3 bases and the J gene lost 0 bases, with 10 bases spanning the gap. The DNA for the CDR3 is TGTGCCAGCAGCCAGTATAGAGGTAGCACAGATACGCAGTATTTT. Amino acids: CASSQYRGSTDTQYF.

This chain connects TRBV7-2 to TRBJ2-7; tentative D call: TRBD1 (6 bases). The CDR3 has 14 amino acids. Per the germline V gene, CDR1 is SGHTA and CDR2 is FQGNSA. The V end was cut by 2 bases, the J end by 3 bases, with 11 bases between. CDR3 amino acids: CASSLRGKGYEQYF. CDR3 sequence (DNA): TGTGCCAGCAGCTTAAGGGGGAAGGGCTACGAGCAGTACTTC.

The sample holds a few counts of this clone. The V and J genes are TRBV4-3 and TRBJ2-4; perhaps TRBD2 as D (6 bases). The ends were cut back, 4 bases at V and 12 bases at J, with 16 bases in the middle. Per germline, CDR1 LGHNA and CDR2 YSLEER. This CDR3 spans 13 amino acids. CDR3: CASSRTLGGTQYF. As DNA, the CDR3 is TGCGCCAGCAGCCGAACCCTGGGCGGGACTCAGTACTTC.

A few counts support this clone. The gene calls are TRBV11-1 and TRBJ1-1; D remains ambiguous. V dropped 0 bases and J dropped 4 bases, with 9 bases sitting between them. Germline CDR1 SGHAT, CDR2 FQDESV (reference sequence). This CDR3 comprises 14 residues. CDR3 bases: TGTGCCAGCAGCTTAGCGGGGTGGAGCACTGAAGCTTTCTTT. It translates to CASSLAGWSTEAFF.

This clone was seen only a few times. The rearrangement joins TRBV6-1 to TRBJ2-5; D may be TRBD1 or TRBD2 (5 bases each). Germline CDR1 and CDR2: MNHNS and SASEGT. Between the trimmed V and J ends, which lost 5 bases and 3 bases, there was a span of 10 bases. This CDR3 has 13 residues. CDR3 in DNA: TGTGCCAGCAGTCATGGGACGGAAGAGACCCAGTACTTC. This gives the protein CASSHGTEETQYF.